This T cell receptor beta chain derives from a study of beta chain features in type 1 diabetes. Study context: All samples yielded around 99 million examined sorted cells.

The sequenced template was cDNA made from the entire isolated RNA. Naive, central memory and regulatory T cell samples averaged approximately 3.6 million immunoSEQ reads each. Measured with immunoSEQ multiplex PCR; TCRdb has only the in-frame clones, and not every one. The sample contains around 710,000 clones, around 11% of which appear only once. Worth noting for this clone: Antigen specificity is unknown.

General observations from the study: All four CD4+ subsets of Type 1 diabetes patients contained TCRB CDR3s that were moderately but significantly shorter.

J was trimmed by 2 bases and V by 1 base; bases with no gene match: 2. This CDR3 region has 14 residues. The V gene's germline CDR1 is KGHSH and CDR2 LQKENI. This chain joins TRBV18 and TRBJ2-7, with 7 nucleotides matching TRBD1. The sample consisted of naive CD4+ T cells from blood. The TCR was taken from a man aged 25 to 40 with type 1 diabetes. The CDR3 spells CASSPLGTAYEQYF. CDR3 bases: TGTGCCAGCTCACCACTGGGGACAGCCTACGAGCAGTACTTC.